A selection of T cell receptor beta chains follows, all from one sample in a study of T cell responses to AZD1222 COVID-19 vaccine. TCRdb keeps only in-frame clones here, not all; method: immunoSEQ multiplex PCR. The repertoire holds approximately 190,000 clones, with just over 90% as singletons. Sample: peripheral blood, taken on day 0 of AZD1222 vaccination. The receptors were sampled from an adult in good health. Each CDR3 is given with its conserved first and last residue. D genes are given only for firm matches. Clone size is shown for a subset of rows, as once, few, many or a class of expanded clone.

D	size	V	J	DNA	CDR3
TRBD2	NA	TRBV7-2	TRBJ2-3	TGTGCCAGCAGCTTAAGATGGGGACTAGATACAGATACGCAGTATTTT	CASSLRWGLDTDTQYF
TRBD1	NA	TRBV7-2	TRBJ1-5	TGTGCCAGCAGCTTCGGTGAGGGGGCAGGTCAGCCCCAGCATTTT	CASSFGEGAGQPQHF
NA	NA	TRBV5-4	TRBJ2-3	TGTGCCAGCAGCCCGCGGGCTGGGGCAGATACGCAGTATTTT	CASSPRAGADTQYF
NA	NA	TRBV24-1	TRBJ2-5	TGTGCCACCAGTGACCCCACAGGGAAGAGGGGCCAAGAGACCCAGTACTTC	CATSDPTGKRGQETQYF
TRBD1	NA	TRBV13	TRBJ2-7	TGTGCCAGCAGCTCAACCGGGACAGGGGAAGGTGGGCAGTACTTC	CASSSTGTGEGGQYF
NA	once	TRBV5-1	TRBJ2-7	TGCGCCAGCAGTGACGGGGGTTTTGGGATCCCCTACGAGCAGTACTTC	CASSDGGFGIPYEQYF
NA	NA	TRBV6-1	TRBJ1-2	TGTGCCAGCAGTGAAGCGAGAGGGGGGGGCTACACCTTC	CASSEARGGGYTF
TRBD1	NA	TRBV14	TRBJ2-1	TGTGCCAGCAGCCTTTCCGGGACAGCGAACAATGAGCAGTTCTTC	CASSLSGTANNEQFF
TRBD2	NA	TRBV6-6	TRBJ2-7	TGTGCCAGCAGCCCCGGGACTAGCGGAAATCACTACGAGCAGTACTTC	CASSPGTSGNHYEQYF
NA	NA	TRBV6-2/TRBV6-3	TRBJ2-1	TGTGCCAGCAGCCGCGGACTCCTTGTCTCCTACAATGAGCAGTTCTTC	CASSRGLLVSYNEQFF
NA	NA	TRBV19	TRBJ2-7	TGTGCCAGTAGCGCCGGGAAGGGGGGATCCTACGAGCAGTACTTC	CASSAGKGGSYEQYF
TRBD2	NA	TRBV7-3	TRBJ2-3	TGTGCCAGCCAACTAGCGGGGTCAGATACGCAGTATTTT	CASQLAGSDTQYF
TRBD1	once	TRBV29-1	TRBJ2-7	TGCAGCGTTGTCCCCAGGGGGTTGTACGAGCAGTACTTC	CSVVPRGLYEQYF
NA	once	TRBV7-9	TRBJ1-1	TGTGCCAGCAGCCGTGGGACGGGTTTTCACACTGAAGCTTTCTTT	CASSRGTGFHTEAFF
NA	NA	TRBV28	TRBJ1-5	TGTGCCAGCAGTTTAACTCAGGGTATCAATCAGCCCCAGCATTTT	CASSLTQGINQPQHF
NA	NA	TRBV7-2	TRBJ2-3	TGTGCCAGCTTGGGGGAGGGCACAGATACGCAGTATTTT	CASLGEGTDTQYF
NA	NA	TRBV6-2/TRBV6-3	TRBJ1-2	TGTGCCAGCAGTTATCGGAAGGCATCGGAGCGATCCTATGGCTACACCTTC	CASSYRKASERSYGYTF